These 26 T cell receptor beta chains share one sample of origin, sequenced in a study of a mutant IDH1 vaccine in newly diagnosed glioma. Sequenced by immunoSEQ multiplex PCR; TCRdb stores in-frame clones only, minus some. The sample has tens of thousands of clones, about 79% seen once. Their antigen targets remain unknown. Time point specified: week 47, end of study. Vaccinated patients received 300 ug of mutant IDH1 20-mer peptide per dose, with topical imiquimod. Sequencing used PBMCs, obtained from a glioma patient whose treatment included an IDH1 peptide vaccine. These receptors were collected from a man between 45 and 60 years old with glioma.

J is TRBJ2-3 and V is TRBV9; 7 bases are shared with TRBD2. Germline-derived CDR1 and CDR2 are SGDLS and YYNGEE. CDR3 size: 16 residues. After removal of 3 bases from V and 5 bases from J, the junction contained 12 bases not matched to a gene. The CDR3 loop reads CASSAEEGGSVDTQYF. CDR3 DNA sequence: TGTGCCAGCAGCGCAGAGGAGGGAGGGAGCGTAGATACGCAGTATTTT.

The chain employs TRBV9 and TRBJ1-2; TRBD1 might be the D (5 bases). V shed 0 bases and J shed 8 bases, with 14 bases lying between them. From germline, CDR1 is SGDLS and CDR2 YYNGEE. The CDR3 has 14 residues. CDR3 DNA: TGTGCCAGCAGCGTAGGGCAGGGAGGAGAGGGCTACACCTTC. This translates into CASSVGQGGEGYTF. The whole variable domain, remainder taken from reference TRBV9 and TRBJ1-2, is DSGVTQTPKHLITATGQRVTLRCSPRSGDLSVYWYQQSLDQGLQFLIQYYNGEERAKGNILERFSAQQFPDLHSELNLSSLELGDSALYFCASSVGQGGEGYTFGSGTRLTVV.

This clone was seen only a few times. V gene TRBV4-1 combines with J gene TRBJ2-7, with 10 bases matching TRBD2. This CDR3 is built from 15 residues. Germline V CDR1 and CDR2: MGHRA, YSYEKL. V was pared by 3 bases and J by 3 bases, with 5 bases of the junction left unmatched. This chain's CDR3 is CASSHLAGAIYEQYF. DNA for the CDR3: TGCGCCAGCAGCCATCTAGCGGGGGCCATCTACGAGCAGTACTTC.

The chain employs TRBV7-9 and TRBJ2-7; D unresolved. This CDR3 contains 13 residues. V was clipped by 2 bases and J by 5 bases, with 10 bases between them. CDR1 and CDR2 from the germline V gene are SEHNR and FQNEAQ (reference sequence). The CDR3: CASSLRSADEQYF. The CDR3 DNA sequence: TGTGCCAGCAGCTTAAGGTCAGCAGACGAGCAGTACTTC.

This clone is labeled as medium-sized. The J gene is TRBJ2-7, the V gene TRBV15; D is unclear. The CDR3 has 15 amino acids. V dropped 4 bases and J dropped 9 bases, with 22 bases sitting between them. CDR1 is LNHNV and CDR2 is YYDKDF in the germline V gene (reference sequence). The CDR3 nucleotides read TGTGCCACCAGCAAGAGTTCGTGGGATATCAGACGGCAGTACTTC. Protein: CATSKSSWDIRRQYF. Full variable domain (remainder filled in from reference TRBV15 and TRBJ2-7): DAMVIQNPRYQVTQFGKPVTLSCSQTLNHNVMYWYQQKSSQAPKLLFHYYDKDFNNEADTPDNFQSRRPNTSFCFLDIRSPGLGDTAMYLCATSKSSWDIRRQYFGPGTRLTVT.

The chain employs TRBV25-1 and TRBJ2-7; unclear D gene. Germline V gene lookup returns CDR1 MGHDK and CDR2 SYGVNS. V dropped 2 bases and J dropped 3 bases, with 11 bases sitting between them. This CDR3 is 14 amino acids long. This CDR3 is CASSEPNARYEQYF. The CDR3 nucleotides read TGTGCCAGCAGTGAACCCAATGCCCGCTACGAGCAGTACTTC.

The chain links TRBV7-2 to TRBJ1-1; D is uncertain. V lost 1 base, J lost 9 bases, and 9 bases lay in between. CDR3 length equals 12 residues. The germline gives CDR1 SGHTA, CDR2 FQGNSA. Written as DNA, the CDR3 is TGTGCCAGCAGCTTAGATGGTGCGCAAGCTTTCTTT. Translation gives CASSLDGAQAFF.

The rearrangement uses TRBV9 and TRBJ2-5; D is ambiguous. V was pared by 0 bases and J by 2 bases, with 5 bases between. CDR3 length: 13 residues. CDR1 and CDR2 from the germline V gene are SGDLS and YYNGEE. CDR3 DNA sequence: TGTGCCAGCAGCGTAGCAGTGCAAGAGACCCAGTACTTC. It yields the protein CASSVAVQETQYF.

The chain is built from TRBV7-9 and TRBJ1-2; D possibly corresponds to TRBD1 (6 bases). The V end lost 3 bases, the J end lost 3 bases, and 14 bases lay between the germline ends. This CDR3 has 15 residues. Germline CDR1 and CDR2: SEHNR and FQNEAQ (reference sequence). The CDR3 spells CASSFSTGIYYGYTF. CDR3 bases: TGTGCCAGCAGCTTTTCAACAGGGATTTACTATGGCTACACCTTC.

The V call is TRBV4-2, the J call TRBJ2-6; perhaps TRBD2 as D (6 bases). V gave up 0 bases and J gave up 0 bases, with 9 bases separating them. CDR3 length: 17 amino acids. The germline V gene encodes CDR1 LGHNA and CDR2 YNFKEQ. For the CDR3, the DNA is TGTGCCAGCAGCCAAGAGGGACTCAGCTCTGGGGCCAACGTCCTGACTTTC. Translated, it gives CASSQEGLSSGANVLTF.

The CDR3 reads CASSGVSEETQYF. CDR3 sequence (DNA): TGTGCCAGCAGTGGGGTCAGCGAAGAGACCCAGTACTTC. The chain recombines TRBV2 with TRBJ2-5; D is ambiguous. CDR3 length equals 13 residues. Trimming left V 4 bases short and J 3 bases short, with 9 bases between. Germline assignment: CDR1 SNHLY and CDR2 FYNNEI. The variable domain in full, with the rest retrieved from reference TRBV2 and TRBJ2-5, is EPEVTQTPSHQVTQMGQEVILRCVPISNHLYFYWYRQILGQKVEFLVSFYNNEISEKSEIFDDQFSVERPDGSNFTLKIRSTKLEDSAMYFCASSGVSEETQYFGPGTRLLVL.

The V gene is TRBV27, the J gene TRBJ2-7; 8 bases map to TRBD1. Germline values: CDR1 MNHEY, CDR2 SMNVEV (reference sequence). The CDR3 consists of 20 residues. V shed 1 base and J 1 base; nucleotides not matched to a gene: 18. CDR3: CASSLFGLGQGQGNSYEQYF. The CDR3 DNA reads TGTGCCAGCAGTTTATTTGGTCTGGGGCAAGGACAGGGCAATTCCTACGAGCAGTACTTC.

The chain uses TRBV11-1 and TRBJ2-5, with D unclear. This CDR3 spans 13 amino acids. Germline lookup yields CDR1 SGHAT and CDR2 FQDESV (reference sequence). The V end was cut by 3 bases, the J end by 4 bases, with 9 bases between. The DNA for the CDR3 is TGTGCCAGCAGCTTCTGGGGATCAGAGACCCAGTACTTC. Translation: CASSFWGSETQYF.

V and J are TRBV6-1 and TRBJ1-1, with D hard to call. Trimming took off 3 bases at V and 4 bases at J, with 9 bases between the two ends. The germline gives CDR1 MNHNS, CDR2 SASEGT. This CDR3 has 13 amino acids. This CDR3 reads CASSENWGTEAFF. CDR3 DNA sequence: TGTGCCAGCAGTGAGAACTGGGGCACTGAAGCTTTCTTT.

This rearrangement joins TRBV29-1 to TRBJ2-7, with D hard to call. Between the trimmed V and J ends, which lost 0 bases and 1 base, there was a span of 13 bases. Germline lookup yields CDR1 SQVTM and CDR2 ANQGSEA. This CDR3 spans 15 amino acids. The CDR3 here is CSVEEAGRASYEQYF. The CDR3 nucleotides are TGCAGCGTTGAAGAAGCTGGTAGGGCGTCCTACGAGCAGTACTTC.

This chain uses TRBV27 with TRBJ2-7, with 11 bases aligning to TRBD1. V gave up 5 bases and J gave up 5 bases; unmatched junction bases: 5. Germline V gives CDR1 MNHEY, CDR2 SMNVEV (reference sequence). This CDR3 is built from 14 residues. The CDR3 reads CASSQGTGGNEQYF. The DNA of the CDR3 is TGTGCCAGCAGTCAGGGGACAGGGGGTAACGAGCAGTACTTC.

V and J are TRBV4-2 and TRBJ2-3, with TRBD2 matching 8 bases. This CDR3 region has 18 residues. V was pared by 3 bases and J by 2 bases, with 13 bases of the junction left unmatched. Looked up from germline, CDR1 is LGHNA and CDR2 is YNFKEQ. The CDR3 DNA follows: TGTGCCAGCAGCCATGGAGCAAGCGGGGGACCACTCACAGATACGCAGTATTTT. Translation: CASSHGASGGPLTDTQYF.

This clone was counted a single time. V and J are TRBV6-1 and TRBJ2-5; TRBD1 might be the D (5 bases). Matching the DNA end better, TRBJ2-7 makes the J call doubtful. This CDR3 is 13 amino acids long. Germline V gives CDR1 MNHNS, CDR2 SASEGT. The CDR3 region has the DNA TGTGCCAGCAGCGCGACAGACTTCTACGAGCAGTACTTC. This translates into CASSATDFYEQYF.

For this clone: One end of the junction fails to match germline, which may point to a read error. The chain employs TRBV7-8 and TRBJ2-3; tentative D call: TRBD1 (7 bases). The CDR3 extends over 14 amino acids. Looked up from germline, CDR1 is SGHVS and CDR2 is FQNEAQ. The CDR3 DNA sequence: TGTGCCAGCAGTTACCAGGGGGGAGTGGATACCCAGTATTTT. Translating gives CASSYQGGVDTQYF. The whole variable domain, remainder taken from reference TRBV7-8 and TRBJ2-3, is GAGVSQSPRYKVAKRGQDVALRCDPISGHVSLFWYQQALGQGPEFLTYFQNEAQLDKSGLPSDRFFAERPEGSVSTLKIQRTQQEDSAVYLCASSYQGGVDTQYFGPGTRLTVL.

This clone was found a few times. The V call is TRBV5-1, the J call TRBJ1-2; tentatively, D is TRBD1 (5 bases). V lost 0 bases to trimming and J lost 8 bases, with 14 bases between them. This CDR3 is 14 amino acids long. CDR1 and CDR2 from the germline V gene are SGHRS and YFSETQ. CDR3: CASSLASSGDGYTF. In nucleotides, the CDR3 is TGCGCCAGCAGCTTGGCCAGCTCGGGGGACGGCTACACCTTC.

This chain uses TRBV4-1 with TRBJ2-3; TRBD1 matches 7 bases. The germline V gene encodes CDR1 MGHRA and CDR2 YSYEKL. The CDR3 extends over 16 amino acids. The trim removed 1 base at V and 0 bases at J, leaving 4 bases unmatched. CDR3: CASSQVTTGSTDTQYF. CDR3 nucleotides: TGCGCCAGCAGCCAAGTGACGACAGGGAGCACAGATACGCAGTATTTT.

The CDR3 loop reads CASSLYPRTGGMNTEAFF. In DNA form, the CDR3 reads TGTGCCAGCAGCTTGTATCCCAGGACGGGCGGAATGAACACTGAAGCTTTCTTT. This chain connects TRBV5-6 to TRBJ1-1, with D hard to call. The germline V gene has CDR1 SGHDT and CDR2 YYEEEE. CDR3 length: 18 amino acids. V lost 1 base and J lost 0, with 19 bases in between. Full variable domain (outside the CDR3, taken from reference TRBV5-6 and TRBJ1-1): DAGVTQSPTHLIKTRGQQVTLRCSPKSGHDTVSWYQQALGQGPQFIFQYYEEEERQRGNFPDRFSGHQFPNYSSELNVNALLLGDSALYLCASSLYPRTGGMNTEAFFGQGTRLTVV.

The chain links TRBV2 to TRBJ2-7; D assignment may be TRBD1 or TRBD2 (5 bases each). From germline, CDR1 is SNHLY and CDR2 FYNNEI. V lost 5 bases to trimming and J lost 4 bases, with 18 bases between them. The CDR3 covers 15 residues. Written as DNA, the CDR3 is TGTGCCAGCAGTTACGGGACCCCCGATATTTACGAGCAGTACTTC. It encodes CASSYGTPDIYEQYF.

This clone showed up just a few times. V and J are TRBV20-1 and TRBJ2-5, with D tentatively TRBD2 (5 bases). Trimming cost V 6 bases and J 7 bases, with 9 bases left between them. CDR1 is DFQATT, CDR2 SNEGSKA, per germline (reference sequence). The CDR3 consists of 10 residues. The CDR3 DNA reads TGCAGTGCCCCACTAGGGACCCAGTACTTC. Amino acids: CSAPLGTQYF.

This chain uses TRBV2 with TRBJ2-2, with TRBD1 identical over 8 bases. V was clipped by 8 bases and J by 6 bases; unmatched bases: 5. This CDR3 has 13 residues. CDR1 and CDR2 (germline): SNHLY, FYNNEI. DNA of the CDR3: TGTGCCAGCGGTCAGACAGGGGCCGGGGAGCTGTTTTTT. Translated: CASGQTGAGELFF.

This chain joins TRBV4-3 and TRBJ1-1; no firm D call. Trimming pared 0 bases from V and 1 base from J, leaving 12 bases between. The CDR3 is 16 amino acids. Germline CDR1 is LGHNA and CDR2 is YSLEER. The CDR3 loop is CASSQDSYQPNTEAFF. The CDR3 DNA is TGCGCCAGCAGCCAAGATTCGTACCAGCCGAACACTGAAGCTTTCTTT.